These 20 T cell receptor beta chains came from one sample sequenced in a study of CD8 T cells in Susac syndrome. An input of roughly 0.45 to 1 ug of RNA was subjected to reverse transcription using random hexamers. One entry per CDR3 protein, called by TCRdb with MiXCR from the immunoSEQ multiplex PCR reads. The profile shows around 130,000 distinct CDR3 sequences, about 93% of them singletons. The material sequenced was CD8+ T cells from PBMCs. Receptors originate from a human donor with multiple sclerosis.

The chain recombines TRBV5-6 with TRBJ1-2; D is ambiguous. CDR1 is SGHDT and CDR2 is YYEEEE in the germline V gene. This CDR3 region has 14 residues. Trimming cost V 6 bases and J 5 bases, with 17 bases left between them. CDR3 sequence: CASTLGGSPYGYTF. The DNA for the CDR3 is TGTGCCAGCACCTTAGGTGGCAGCCCTTATGGCTACACCTTC.

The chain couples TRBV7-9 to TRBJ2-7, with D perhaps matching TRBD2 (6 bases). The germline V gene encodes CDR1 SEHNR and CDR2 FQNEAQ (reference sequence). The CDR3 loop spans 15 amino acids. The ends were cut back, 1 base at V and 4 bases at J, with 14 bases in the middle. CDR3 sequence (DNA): TGTGCCAGCAGCTTAGTTGGGGAGGCGAGGTACGAGCAGTACTTC. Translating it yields CASSLVGEARYEQYF.

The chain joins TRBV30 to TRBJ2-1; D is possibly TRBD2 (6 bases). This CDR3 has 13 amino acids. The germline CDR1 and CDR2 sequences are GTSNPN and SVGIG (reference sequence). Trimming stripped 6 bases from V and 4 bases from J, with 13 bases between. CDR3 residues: CACPGLLYNEQFF. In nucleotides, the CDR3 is TGTGCCTGTCCGGGACTGCTGTACAATGAGCAGTTCTTC.

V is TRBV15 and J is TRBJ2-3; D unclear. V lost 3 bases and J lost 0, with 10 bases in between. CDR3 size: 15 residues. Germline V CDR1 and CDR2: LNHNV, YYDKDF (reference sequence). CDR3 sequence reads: CATSSDTTSTDTQYF. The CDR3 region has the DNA TGTGCCACCAGCAGTGACACCACTAGCACAGATACGCAGTATTTT.

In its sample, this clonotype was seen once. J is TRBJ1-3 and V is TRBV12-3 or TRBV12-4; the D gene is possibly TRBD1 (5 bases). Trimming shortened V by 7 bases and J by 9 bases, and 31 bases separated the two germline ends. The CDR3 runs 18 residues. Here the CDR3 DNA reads TGTGCCAGCACCACCTTTATTTCAAGTATTGAGTTCGGGGGCACCATATATTTT. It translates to CASTTFISSIEFGGTIYF.

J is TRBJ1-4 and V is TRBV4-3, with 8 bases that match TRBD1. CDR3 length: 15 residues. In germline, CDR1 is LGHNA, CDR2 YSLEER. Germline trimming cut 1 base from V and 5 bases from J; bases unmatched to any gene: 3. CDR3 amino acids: CASSQGTGTNEKLFF. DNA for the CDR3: TGCGCCAGCAGCCAAGGGACAGGGACCAATGAAAAACTGTTTTTT.

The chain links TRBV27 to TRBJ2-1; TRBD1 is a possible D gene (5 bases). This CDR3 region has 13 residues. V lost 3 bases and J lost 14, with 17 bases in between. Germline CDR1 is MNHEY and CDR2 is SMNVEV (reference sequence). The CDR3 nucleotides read TGTGCCAGCAGTTTGGCAGGGAAAGGGGTGGAGTTCTTC. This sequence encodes CASSLAGKGVEFF.

CDR3 nucleotide sequence: TGTGCCTGGAGTCTATTTGGGACTGGGGACTACGAGCAGTACTTC. Translated: CAWSLFGTGDYEQYF. This rearrangement joins TRBV30 to TRBJ2-7; D possibly corresponds to TRBD2 (6 bases). Germline V gives CDR1 GTSNPN, CDR2 SVGIG (reference sequence). The V gene lost 2 bases and the J gene lost 3 bases, with 17 bases spanning the gap. CDR3 size: 15 residues. The full variable domain, its missing parts supplied by reference TRBV30 and TRBJ2-7, is SQTIHQWPATLVQPVGSPLSLECTVEGTSNPNLYWYRQAAGRGLQLLFYSVGIGQISSEVPQNLSASRPQDRQFILSSKKLLLSDSGFYLCAWSLFGTGDYEQYFGPGTRLTVT.

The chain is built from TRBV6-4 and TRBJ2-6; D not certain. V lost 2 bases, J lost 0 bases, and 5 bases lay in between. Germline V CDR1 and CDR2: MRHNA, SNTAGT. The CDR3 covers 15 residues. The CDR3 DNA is TGTGCCAGCAGTGACACGATCTCTGGGGCCAACGTCCTGACTTTC. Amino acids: CASSDTISGANVLTF.

CDR3 sequence reads: CSLTGTSSYEQYF. CDR3 in DNA: TGCAGCTTGACCGGGACTAGCTCCTACGAGCAGTACTTC. The chain combines TRBV20-1 with TRBJ2-7; 8 nucleotides line up with TRBD2. CDR1 is DFQATT and CDR2 is SNEGSKA in the germline V gene (reference sequence). This CDR3 is 13 amino acids long.

In nucleotides, the CDR3 is TGTGCCAGCAGCCCCGGCAAGGGCAATCAGCCCCAGCATTTT. This codes for CASSPGKGNQPQHF. The V call is TRBV7-6, the J call TRBJ1-5; D is ambiguous. Per the germline V gene, CDR1 is SGHVS and CDR2 is FNYEAQ. Trimming removed 5 bases at V and 2 bases at J, with 10 bases between. The CDR3 runs 14 residues. Variable domain in full (rest from reference TRBV7-6 and TRBJ1-5): GAGVSQSPRYKVTKRGQDVALRCDPISGHVSLYWYRQALGQGPEFLTYFNYEAQQDKSGLPNDRFSAERPEGSISTLTIQRTEQRDSAMYRCASSPGKGNQPQHFGDGTRLSIL.

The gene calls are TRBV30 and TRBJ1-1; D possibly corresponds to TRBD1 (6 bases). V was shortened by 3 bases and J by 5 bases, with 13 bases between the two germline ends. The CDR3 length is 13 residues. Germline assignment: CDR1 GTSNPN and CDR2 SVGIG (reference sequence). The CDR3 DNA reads TGTGCCTGGAGCCTCGGGACAACAACTGAAGCTTTCTTT. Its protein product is CAWSLGTTTEAFF.

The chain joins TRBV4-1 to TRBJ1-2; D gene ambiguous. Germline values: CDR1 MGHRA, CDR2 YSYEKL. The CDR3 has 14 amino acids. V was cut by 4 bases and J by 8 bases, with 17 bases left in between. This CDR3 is CASSPRRGPGGYTF. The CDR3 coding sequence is TGCGCCAGCAGCCCACGCCGAGGGCCCGGAGGCTACACCTTC.

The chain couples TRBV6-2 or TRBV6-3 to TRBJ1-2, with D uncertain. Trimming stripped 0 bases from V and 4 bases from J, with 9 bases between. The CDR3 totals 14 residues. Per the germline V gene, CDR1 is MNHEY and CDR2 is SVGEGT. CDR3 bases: TGTGCCAGCAGTTACTCGGAGTCAGGCTATGGCTACACCTTC. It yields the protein CASSYSESGYGYTF.

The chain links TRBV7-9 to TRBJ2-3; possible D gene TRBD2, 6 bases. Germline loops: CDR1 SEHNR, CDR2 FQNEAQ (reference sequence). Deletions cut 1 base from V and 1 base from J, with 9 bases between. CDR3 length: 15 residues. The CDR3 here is CASSLVGGGTDTQYF. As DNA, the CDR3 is TGTGCCAGCAGCTTAGTCGGCGGGGGCACAGATACGCAGTATTTT.

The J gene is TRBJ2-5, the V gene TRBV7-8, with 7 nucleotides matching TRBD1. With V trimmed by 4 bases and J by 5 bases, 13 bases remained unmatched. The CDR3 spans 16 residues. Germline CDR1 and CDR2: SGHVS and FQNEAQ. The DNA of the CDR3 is TGTGCCAGCAGCTCCCAGGGGTTTACAGGGGACGAGACCCAGTACTTC. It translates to CASSSQGFTGDETQYF.

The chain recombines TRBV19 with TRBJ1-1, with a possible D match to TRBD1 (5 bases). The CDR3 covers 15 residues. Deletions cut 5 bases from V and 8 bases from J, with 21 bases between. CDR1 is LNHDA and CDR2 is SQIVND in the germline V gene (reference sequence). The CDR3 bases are TGTGCCAGTAGTCTCCCCCGGGGGATTGGAACGGAAGCTTTCTTT. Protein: CASSLPRGIGTEAFF.

CDR3 nucleotides: TGTGCCAGCAGCCAGGAGACTAGCAGCTACGAGCAGTACTTC. It codes for CASSQETSSYEQYF. The chain is built from TRBV4-2 and TRBJ2-7; 7 bases line up with TRBD2. The trim removed 3 bases at V and 3 bases at J, leaving 5 bases unmatched. The CDR3 totals 14 residues. The germline CDR1 and CDR2 sequences are LGHNA and YNFKEQ.

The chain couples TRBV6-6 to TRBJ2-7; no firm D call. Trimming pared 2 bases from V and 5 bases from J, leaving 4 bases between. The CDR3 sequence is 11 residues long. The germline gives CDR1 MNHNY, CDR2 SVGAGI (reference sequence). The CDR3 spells CASSYANEQYF. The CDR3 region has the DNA TGTGCCAGCAGTTACGCGAACGAGCAGTACTTC.

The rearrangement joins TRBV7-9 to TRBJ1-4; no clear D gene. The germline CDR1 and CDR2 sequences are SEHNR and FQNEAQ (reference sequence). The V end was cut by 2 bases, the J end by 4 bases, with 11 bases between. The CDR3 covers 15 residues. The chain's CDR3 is CASSLSVGLNEKLFF. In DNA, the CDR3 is TGTGCCAGCAGCTTATCGGTCGGCCTTAATGAAAAACTGTTTTTT.